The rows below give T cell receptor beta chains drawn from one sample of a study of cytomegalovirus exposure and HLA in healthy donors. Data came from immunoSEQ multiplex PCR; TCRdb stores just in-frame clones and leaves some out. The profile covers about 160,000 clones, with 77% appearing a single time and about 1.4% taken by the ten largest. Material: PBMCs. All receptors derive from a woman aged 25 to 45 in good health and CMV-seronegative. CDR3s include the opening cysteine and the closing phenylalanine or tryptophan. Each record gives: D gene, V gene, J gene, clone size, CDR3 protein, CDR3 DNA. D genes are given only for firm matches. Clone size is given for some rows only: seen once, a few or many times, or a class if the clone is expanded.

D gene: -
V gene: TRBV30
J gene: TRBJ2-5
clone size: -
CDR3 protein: CAWSSSETQYF
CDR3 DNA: TGTGCCTGGAGTTCTTCTGAGACCCAGTACTTC

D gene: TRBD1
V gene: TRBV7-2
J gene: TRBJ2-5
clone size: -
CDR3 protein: CASSSHPTNNRGGETQYF
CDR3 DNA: TGTGCCAGCAGCTCCCATCCGACAAATAACAGGGGTGGGGAGACCCAGTACTTC

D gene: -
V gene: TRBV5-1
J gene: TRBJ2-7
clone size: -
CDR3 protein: CASSRSGVLPSYEQYF
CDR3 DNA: TGCGCCAGCAGCAGATCAGGCGTTCTACCGTCCTACGAGCAGTACTTC

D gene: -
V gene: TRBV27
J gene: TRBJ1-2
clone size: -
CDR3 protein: CASSPGTSVGYTF
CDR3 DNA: TGTGCCAGCAGTCCCGGGACATCGGTAGGCTACACCTTC

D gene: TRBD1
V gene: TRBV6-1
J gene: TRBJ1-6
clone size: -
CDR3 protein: CASSDGQGNSPLHF
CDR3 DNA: TGTGCCAGCAGTGACGGACAGGGGAATTCACCCCTCCACTTT

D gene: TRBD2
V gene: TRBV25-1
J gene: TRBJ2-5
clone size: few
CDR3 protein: CASSEGGAGVSQETQYF
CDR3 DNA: TGTGCCAGCAGTGAGGGGGGAGCGGGGGTCTCCCAAGAGACCCAGTACTTC

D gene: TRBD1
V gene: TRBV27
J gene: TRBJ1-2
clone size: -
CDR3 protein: CASSFLDRVDGYTF
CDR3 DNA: TGTGCCAGCAGTTTCCTTGACAGGGTCGACGGCTACACCTTC

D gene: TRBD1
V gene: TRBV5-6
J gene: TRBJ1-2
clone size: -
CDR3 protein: CASSSFGQGPDGYTF
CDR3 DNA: TGTGCCAGCAGCTCCTTTGGACAGGGGCCAGACGGCTACACCTTC

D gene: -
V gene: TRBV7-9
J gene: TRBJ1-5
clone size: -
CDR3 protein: CASSLTGGNQPQHF
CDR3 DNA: TGTGCCAGCAGCTTAACGGGAGGCAATCAGCCCCAGCATTTT

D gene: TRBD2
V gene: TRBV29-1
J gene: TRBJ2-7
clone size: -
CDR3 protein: CSVAWGGIGSYEQYF
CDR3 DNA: TGCAGCGTCGCTTGGGGGGGGATCGGCTCCTACGAGCAGTACTTC

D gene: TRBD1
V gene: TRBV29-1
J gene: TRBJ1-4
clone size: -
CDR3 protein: CSVLTGAAEKLFF
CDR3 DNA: TGCAGCGTCCTGACAGGGGCCGCTGAAAAACTGTTTTTT

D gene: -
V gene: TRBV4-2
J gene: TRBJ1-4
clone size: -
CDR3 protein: CASSPVGASNEKLFF
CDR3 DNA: TGTGCCAGCAGCCCGGTGGGGGCTTCTAATGAAAAACTGTTTTTT

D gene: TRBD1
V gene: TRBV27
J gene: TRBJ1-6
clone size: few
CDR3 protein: CASRGDSSYNSPLHF
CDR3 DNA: TGTGCCAGCAGGGGGGACAGCTCCTATAATTCACCCCTCCACTTT

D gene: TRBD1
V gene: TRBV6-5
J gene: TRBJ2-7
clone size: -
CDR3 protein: CASSYRWTGGYHEQYF
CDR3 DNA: TGTGCCAGCAGTTATCGATGGACAGGGGGGTACCACGAGCAGTACTTC

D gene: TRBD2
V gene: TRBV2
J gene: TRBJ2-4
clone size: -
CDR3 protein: CASSEGGENIQYF
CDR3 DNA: TGTGCCAGCAGTGAGGGAGGGGAAAACATTCAGTACTTC

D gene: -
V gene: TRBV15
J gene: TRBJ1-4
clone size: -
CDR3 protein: CATSESNTGETNEKLFF
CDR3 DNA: TGTGCCACCAGCGAAAGTAACACCGGGGAAACTAATGAAAAACTGTTTTTT

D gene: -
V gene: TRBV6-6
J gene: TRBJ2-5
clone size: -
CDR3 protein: CASSYPPSADQETQYF
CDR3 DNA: TGTGCCAGCAGTTACCCCCCTAGCGCCGACCAAGAGACCCAGTACTTC

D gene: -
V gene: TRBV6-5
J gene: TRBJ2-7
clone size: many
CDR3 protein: CASRPGHSYEQYF
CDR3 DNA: TGTGCCAGCAGGCCGGGACACTCCTACGAGCAGTACTTC

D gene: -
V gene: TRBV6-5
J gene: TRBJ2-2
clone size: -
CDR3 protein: CASRQANTGELFF
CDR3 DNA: TGTGCCAGCCGACAAGCGAACACCGGGGAGCTGTTTTTT

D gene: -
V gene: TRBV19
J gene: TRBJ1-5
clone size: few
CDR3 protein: CASSIGRSSSQPQHF
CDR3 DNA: TGTGCCAGTAGTATTGGGAGATCATCTAGTCAGCCCCAGCATTTT

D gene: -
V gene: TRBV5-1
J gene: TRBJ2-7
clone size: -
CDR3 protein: CASSFSGLLGYEQYF
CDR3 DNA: TGCGCCAGCAGCTTCTCAGGGCTCCTGGGCTACGAGCAGTACTTC

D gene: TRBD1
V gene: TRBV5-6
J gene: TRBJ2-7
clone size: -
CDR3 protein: CASSSTGTALSYEQYF
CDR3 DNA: TGTGCCAGCAGTTCCACCGGGACAGCCTTGTCCTACGAGCAGTACTTC

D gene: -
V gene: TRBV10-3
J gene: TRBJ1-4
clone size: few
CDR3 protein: CATKGATNEKLFF
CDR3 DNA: TGTGCCACCAAGGGGGCAACTAATGAAAAACTGTTTTTT

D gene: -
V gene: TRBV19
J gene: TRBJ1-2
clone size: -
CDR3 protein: CASSPGQSNYGYTF
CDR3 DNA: TGTGCCAGTAGTCCAGGACAGTCTAACTATGGCTACACCTTC

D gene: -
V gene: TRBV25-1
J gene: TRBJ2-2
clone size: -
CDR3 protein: CASSEEGGNTGELFF
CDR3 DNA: TGTGCCAGCAGTGAGGAAGGGGGGAACACCGGGGAGCTGTTTTTT

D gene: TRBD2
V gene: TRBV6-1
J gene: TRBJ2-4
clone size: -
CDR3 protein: CASSENEGEGNSQYF
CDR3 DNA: TGTGCCAGCAGTGAAAACGAAGGGGAGGGAAACAGTCAGTACTTC

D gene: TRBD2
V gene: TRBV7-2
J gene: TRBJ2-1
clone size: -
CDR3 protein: CASSPTTGTRTLNEQFF
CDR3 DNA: TGTGCCAGCAGCCCCACCACAGGGACTAGGACTCTCAATGAGCAGTTCTTC

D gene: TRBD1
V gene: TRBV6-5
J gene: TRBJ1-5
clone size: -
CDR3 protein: CASTPTGGGQPQHF
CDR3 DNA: TGTGCCAGCACCCCGACAGGGGGTGGGCAGCCCCAGCATTTT

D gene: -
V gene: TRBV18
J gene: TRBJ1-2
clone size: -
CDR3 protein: CASSLLSGDDNYGYTF
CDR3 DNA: TGTGCCAGCTCACTCCTCAGCGGGGACGACAACTATGGCTACACCTTC

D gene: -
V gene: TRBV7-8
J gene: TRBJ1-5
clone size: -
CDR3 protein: CASSLAPGTNNQPQHF
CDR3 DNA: TGTGCCAGCAGCTTAGCTCCGGGTACCAACAATCAGCCCCAGCATTTT

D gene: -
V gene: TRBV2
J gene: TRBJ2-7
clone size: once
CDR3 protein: CASSVGGLEQYF
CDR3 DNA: TGTGCCAGCAGCGTTGGAGGGCTAGAGCAGTACTTC

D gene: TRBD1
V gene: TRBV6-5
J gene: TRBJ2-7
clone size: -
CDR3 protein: CASSEEDRRFEQYF
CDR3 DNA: TGTGCCAGCAGTGAAGAGGACAGGAGATTCGAGCAGTACTTC

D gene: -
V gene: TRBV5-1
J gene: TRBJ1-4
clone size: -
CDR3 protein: CASSLLGGGEKLFF
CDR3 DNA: TGCGCCAGCAGCTTGTTGGGGGGAGGTGAAAAACTGTTTTTT

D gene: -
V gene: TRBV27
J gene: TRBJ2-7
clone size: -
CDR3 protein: CASSLRPGHYEQYF
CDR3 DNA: TGTGCCAGCAGTTTAAGGCCAGGCCACTACGAGCAGTACTTC

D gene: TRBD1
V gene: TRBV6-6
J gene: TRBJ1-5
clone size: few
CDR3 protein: CASSTGGSGGPQHF
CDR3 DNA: TGTGCCAGCAGTACAGGGGGCTCCGGGGGGCCCCAGCATTTT

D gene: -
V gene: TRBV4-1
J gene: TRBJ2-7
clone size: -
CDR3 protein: CASSQDRGYEQYF
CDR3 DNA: TGCGCCAGCAGCCAAGATCGGGGCTACGAGCAGTACTTC

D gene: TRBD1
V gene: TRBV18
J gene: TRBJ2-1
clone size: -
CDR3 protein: CASSPVGTANLYNEQFF
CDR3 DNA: TGTGCCAGCTCACCAGTCGGGACAGCTAATCTCTACAATGAGCAGTTCTTC

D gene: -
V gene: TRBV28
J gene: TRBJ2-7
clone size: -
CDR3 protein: CASSSPSAYEQYF
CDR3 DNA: TGCGCCAGCAGTTCCCCCTCGGCCTACGAGCAGTACTTC

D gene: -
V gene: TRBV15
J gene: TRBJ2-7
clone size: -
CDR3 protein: CATSSPGERSYEQYF
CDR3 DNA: TGTGCCACCAGCAGTCCAGGGGAGAGGTCCTACGAGCAGTACTTC

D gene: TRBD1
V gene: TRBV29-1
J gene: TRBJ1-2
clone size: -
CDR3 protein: CSVDDRGLYGYTF
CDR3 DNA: TGCAGCGTAGATGACAGGGGACTCTATGGCTACACCTTC

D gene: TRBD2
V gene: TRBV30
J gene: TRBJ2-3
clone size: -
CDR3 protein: CAWDPGTSADTQYF
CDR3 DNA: TGTGCCTGGGATCCAGGGACTAGCGCAGATACGCAGTATTTT

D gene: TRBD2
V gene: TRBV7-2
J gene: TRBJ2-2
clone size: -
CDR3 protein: CASSFSSGTGELFF
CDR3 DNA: TGTGCCAGCAGCTTCTCTAGCGGGACCGGGGAGCTGTTTTTT

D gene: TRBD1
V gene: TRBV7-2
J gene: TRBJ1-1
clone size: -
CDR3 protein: CASGDRGWDTEAFF
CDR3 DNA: TGTGCCAGCGGTGACAGGGGCTGGGACACTGAAGCTTTCTTT

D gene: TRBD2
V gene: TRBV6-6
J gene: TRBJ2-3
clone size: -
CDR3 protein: CASSLTSGGYTDTQYF
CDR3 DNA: TGTGCCAGCAGTTTGACTAGCGGGGGGTACACAGATACGCAGTATTTT

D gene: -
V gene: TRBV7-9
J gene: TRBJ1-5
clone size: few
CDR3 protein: CASSRGTNQPQHF
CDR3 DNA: TGTGCCAGCAGCCGAGGGACTAATCAGCCCCAGCATTTT

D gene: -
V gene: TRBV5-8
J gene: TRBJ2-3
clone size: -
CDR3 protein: CASSHRRGDTQYF
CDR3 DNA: TGTGCCAGCAGCCACCGACGCGGGGATACGCAGTATTTT

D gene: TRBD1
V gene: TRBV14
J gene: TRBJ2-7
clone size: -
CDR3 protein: CASSLRLGQGSYEQYF
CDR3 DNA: TGTGCCAGCAGCCTAAGATTGGGACAGGGATCCTACGAGCAGTACTTC

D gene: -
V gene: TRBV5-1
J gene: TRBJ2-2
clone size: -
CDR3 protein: CASSSRVTGELFF
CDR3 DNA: TGCGCCAGCAGTTCCCGTGTCACCGGGGAGCTGTTTTTT

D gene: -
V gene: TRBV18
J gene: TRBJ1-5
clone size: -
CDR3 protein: CASSPARGQYQPQHF
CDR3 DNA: TGTGCCAGCTCACCGGCGCGCGGTCAGTATCAGCCCCAGCATTTT

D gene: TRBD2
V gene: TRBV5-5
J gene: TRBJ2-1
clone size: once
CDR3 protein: CASSLEPSGIGEQFF
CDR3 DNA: TGTGCCAGCAGCTTGGAGCCTAGCGGTATAGGTGAGCAGTTCTTC

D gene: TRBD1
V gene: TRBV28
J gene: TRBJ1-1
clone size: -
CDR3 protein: CASSSPGQGAPETEAFF
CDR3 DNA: TGTGCCAGCAGTTCCCCGGGACAGGGGGCGCCGGAAACTGAAGCTTTCTTT

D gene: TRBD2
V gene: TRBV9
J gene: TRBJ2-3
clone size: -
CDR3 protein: CASSPWLAEVSDTQYF
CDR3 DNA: TGTGCCAGCAGCCCCTGGCTAGCGGAAGTTTCAGATACGCAGTATTTT

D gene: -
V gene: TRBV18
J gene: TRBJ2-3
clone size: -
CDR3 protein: CASSPIPSGLDTQYF
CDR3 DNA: TGTGCCAGCTCACCAATCCCCAGCGGGCTAGATACGCAGTATTTT

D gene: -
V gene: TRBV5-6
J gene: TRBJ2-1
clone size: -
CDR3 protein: CASSLFQGGSYNEQFF
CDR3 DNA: TGTGCCAGCAGCTTGTTTCAGGGGGGTTCCTACAATGAGCAGTTCTTC

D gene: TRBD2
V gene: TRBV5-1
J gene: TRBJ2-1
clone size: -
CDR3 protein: CASSLWTSGGSEQFF
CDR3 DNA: TGCGCCAGCAGCCTCTGGACTAGCGGGGGGAGTGAGCAGTTCTTC

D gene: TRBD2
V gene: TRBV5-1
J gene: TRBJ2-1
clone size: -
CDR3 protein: CASSWSGGVVEQFF
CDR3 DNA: TGCGCCAGCAGCTGGAGCGGGGGGGTTGTTGAGCAGTTCTTC

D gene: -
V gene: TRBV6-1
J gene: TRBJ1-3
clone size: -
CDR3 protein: CASREGTGNTIYF
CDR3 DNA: TGTGCCAGCAGGGAGGGGACTGGAAACACCATATATTTT

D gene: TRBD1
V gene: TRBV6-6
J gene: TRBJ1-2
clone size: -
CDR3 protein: CASIPGQAYGYTF
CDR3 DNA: TGTGCCAGCATTCCGGGACAGGCCTATGGCTACACCTTC

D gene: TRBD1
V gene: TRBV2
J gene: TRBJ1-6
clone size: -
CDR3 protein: CASIPDRGGSPLHF
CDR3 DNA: TGTGCCAGCATCCCGGACAGGGGAGGTTCACCCCTCCACTTT